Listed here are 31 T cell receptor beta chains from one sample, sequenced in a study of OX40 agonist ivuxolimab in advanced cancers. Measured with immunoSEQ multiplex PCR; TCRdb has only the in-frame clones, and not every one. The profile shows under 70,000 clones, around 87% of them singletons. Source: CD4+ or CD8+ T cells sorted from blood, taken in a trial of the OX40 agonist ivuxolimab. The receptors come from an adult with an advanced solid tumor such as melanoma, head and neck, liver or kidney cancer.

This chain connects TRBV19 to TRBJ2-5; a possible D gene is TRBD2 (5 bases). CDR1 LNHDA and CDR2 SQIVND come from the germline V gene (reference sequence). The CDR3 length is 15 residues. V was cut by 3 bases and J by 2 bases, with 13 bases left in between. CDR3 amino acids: CASSMGAMAQETQYF. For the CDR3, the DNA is TGTGCCAGTAGTATGGGAGCCATGGCTCAAGAGACCCAGTACTTC.

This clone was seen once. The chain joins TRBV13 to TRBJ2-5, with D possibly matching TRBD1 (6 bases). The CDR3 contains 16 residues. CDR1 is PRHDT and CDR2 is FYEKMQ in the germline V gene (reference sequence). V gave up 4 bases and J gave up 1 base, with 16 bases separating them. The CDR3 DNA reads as TGTGCCAGCAGCTCCGCCGGGACAAGCATCCAAGAGACCCAGTACTTC. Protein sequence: CASSSAGTSIQETQYF. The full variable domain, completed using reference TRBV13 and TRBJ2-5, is AAGVIQSPRHLIKEKRETATLKCYPIPRHDTVYWYQQGPGQDPQFLISFYEKMQSDKGSIPDRFSAQQFSDYHSELNMSSLELGDSALYFCASSSAGTSIQETQYFGPGTRLLVL.

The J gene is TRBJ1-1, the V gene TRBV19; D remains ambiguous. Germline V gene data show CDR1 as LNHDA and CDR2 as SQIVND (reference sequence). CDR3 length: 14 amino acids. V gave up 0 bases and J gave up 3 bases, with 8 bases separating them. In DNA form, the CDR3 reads TGTGCCAGTAGTATAGACCCGATTTACACTGAAGCTTTCTTT. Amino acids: CASSIDPIYTEAFF.

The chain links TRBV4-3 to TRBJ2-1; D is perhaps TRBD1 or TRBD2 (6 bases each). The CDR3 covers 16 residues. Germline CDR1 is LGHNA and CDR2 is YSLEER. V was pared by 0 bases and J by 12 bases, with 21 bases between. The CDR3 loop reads CASSQDLEGGQTGQFF. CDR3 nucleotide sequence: TGCGCCAGCAGCCAAGATCTCGAGGGGGGACAAACGGGGCAGTTCTTC.

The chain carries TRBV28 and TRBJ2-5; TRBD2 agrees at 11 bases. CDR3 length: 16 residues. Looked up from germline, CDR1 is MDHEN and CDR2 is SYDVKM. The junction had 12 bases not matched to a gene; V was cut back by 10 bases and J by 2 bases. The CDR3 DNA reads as TGTGCCACCCTCCCGCTAGCGGGAGGAGCGCAAGAGACCCAGTACTTC. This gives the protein CATLPLAGGAQETQYF.

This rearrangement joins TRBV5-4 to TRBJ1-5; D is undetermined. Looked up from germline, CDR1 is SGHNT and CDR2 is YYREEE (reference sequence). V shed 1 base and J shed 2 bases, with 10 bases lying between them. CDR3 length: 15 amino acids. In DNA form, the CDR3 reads TGTGCCAGCAGCTTGTCAGGAGAAGGCAATCAGCCCCAGCATTTT. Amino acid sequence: CASSLSGEGNQPQHF.

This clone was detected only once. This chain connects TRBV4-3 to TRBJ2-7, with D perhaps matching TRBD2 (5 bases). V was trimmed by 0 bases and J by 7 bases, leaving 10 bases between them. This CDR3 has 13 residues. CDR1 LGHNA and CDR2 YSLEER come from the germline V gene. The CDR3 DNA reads TGCGCCAGCAGCCAAGATCCGGGATTGGAGCAGTACTTC. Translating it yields CASSQDPGLEQYF.

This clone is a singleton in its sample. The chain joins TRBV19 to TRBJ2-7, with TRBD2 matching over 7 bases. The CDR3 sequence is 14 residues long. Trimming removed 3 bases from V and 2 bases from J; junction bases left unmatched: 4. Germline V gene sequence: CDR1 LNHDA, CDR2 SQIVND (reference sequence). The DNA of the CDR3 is TGTGCCAGTAGTATCGGAGCGGGGCCCTACGAGCAGTACTTC. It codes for CASSIGAGPYEQYF.

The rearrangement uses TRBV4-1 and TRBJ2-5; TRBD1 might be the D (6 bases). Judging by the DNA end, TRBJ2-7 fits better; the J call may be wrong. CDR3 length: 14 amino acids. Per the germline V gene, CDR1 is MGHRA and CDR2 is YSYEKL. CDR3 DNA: TGCGCCAGCAGCCAAGAGGCCAGGGGCTACGAGCAGTACTTC. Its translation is CASSQEARGYEQYF.

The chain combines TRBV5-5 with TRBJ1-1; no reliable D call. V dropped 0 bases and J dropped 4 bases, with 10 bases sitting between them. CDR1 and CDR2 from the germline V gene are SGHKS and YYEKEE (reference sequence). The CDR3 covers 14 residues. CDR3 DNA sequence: TGTGCCAGCAGCTTGGGGGCGGAGGGCACTGAAGCTTTCTTT. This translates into CASSLGAEGTEAFF.

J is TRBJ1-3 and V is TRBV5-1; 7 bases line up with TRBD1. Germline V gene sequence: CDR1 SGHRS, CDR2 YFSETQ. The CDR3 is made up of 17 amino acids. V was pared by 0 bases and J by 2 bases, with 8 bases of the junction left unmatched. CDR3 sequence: CASSLDIGTAAGNTIYF. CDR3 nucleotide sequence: TGCGCCAGCAGCTTGGACATTGGGACAGCGGCTGGAAACACCATATATTTT.

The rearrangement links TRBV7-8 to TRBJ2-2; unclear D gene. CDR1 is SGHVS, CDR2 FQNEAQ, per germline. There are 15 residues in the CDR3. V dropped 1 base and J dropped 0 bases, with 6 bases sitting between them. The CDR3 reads CASSLVRANTGELFF. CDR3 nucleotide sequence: TGTGCCAGCAGCTTAGTTCGTGCGAACACCGGGGAGCTGTTTTTT.

The CDR3 here is CASSGTLGVDEQFF. CDR3 DNA: TGTGCCAGTAGTGGGACGTTGGGGGTGGATGAGCAGTTCTTC. This sequence joins TRBV19 and TRBJ2-1; D might be TRBD1 or TRBD2, each matching 5 bases. The CDR3 covers 14 residues. Germline V lookup: CDR1 LNHDA, CDR2 SQIVND (reference sequence). V dropped 5 bases and J dropped 8 bases, with 16 bases sitting between them.

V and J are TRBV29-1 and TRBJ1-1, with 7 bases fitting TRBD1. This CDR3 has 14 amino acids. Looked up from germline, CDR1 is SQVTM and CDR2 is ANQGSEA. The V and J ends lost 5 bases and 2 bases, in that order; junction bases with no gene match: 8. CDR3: CSVFHRGGNTEAFF. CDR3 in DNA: TGCAGCGTTTTTCACAGGGGTGGAAACACTGAAGCTTTCTTT.

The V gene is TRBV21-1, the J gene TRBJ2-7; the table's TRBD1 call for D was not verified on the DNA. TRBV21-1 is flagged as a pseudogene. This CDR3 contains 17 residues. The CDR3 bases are TGTGCCAGCAGCAAATCCGTGATTGACAGGGGCTCCTACGAGCAGTACTTC. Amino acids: CASSKSVIDRGSYEQYF.

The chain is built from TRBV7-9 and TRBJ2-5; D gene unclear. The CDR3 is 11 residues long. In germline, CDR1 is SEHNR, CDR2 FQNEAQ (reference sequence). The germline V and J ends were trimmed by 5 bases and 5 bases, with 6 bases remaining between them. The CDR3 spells CASSPRETQYF. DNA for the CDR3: TGTGCCAGCAGCCCTCGGGAGACCCAGTACTTC.

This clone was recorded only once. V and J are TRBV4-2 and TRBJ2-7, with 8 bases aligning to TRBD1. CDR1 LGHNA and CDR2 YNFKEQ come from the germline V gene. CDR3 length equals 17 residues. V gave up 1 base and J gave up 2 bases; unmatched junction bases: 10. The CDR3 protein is CASSQATGQGAPYEQYF. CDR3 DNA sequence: TGTGCCAGCAGCCAAGCTACAGGACAGGGAGCTCCCTACGAGCAGTACTTC.

The CDR3 DNA is TGTGCCAGTCTTACCCTCGGCGGGGGCAGGAACACAGATACGCAGTATTTT. As protein: CASLTLGGGRNTDTQYF. This chain connects TRBV27 to TRBJ2-3; tentative D call: TRBD2 (7 bases). V lost 9 bases to trimming and J lost 2 bases, with 24 bases between them. Germline loops: CDR1 MNHEY, CDR2 SMNVEV (reference sequence). The length of the CDR3 is 17 residues.

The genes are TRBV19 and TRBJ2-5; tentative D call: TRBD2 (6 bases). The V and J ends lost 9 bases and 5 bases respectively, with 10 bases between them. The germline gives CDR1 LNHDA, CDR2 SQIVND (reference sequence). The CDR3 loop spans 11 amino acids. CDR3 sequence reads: CASGSGETQYF. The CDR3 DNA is TGTGCCAGCGGGAGCGGGGAGACCCAGTACTTC.

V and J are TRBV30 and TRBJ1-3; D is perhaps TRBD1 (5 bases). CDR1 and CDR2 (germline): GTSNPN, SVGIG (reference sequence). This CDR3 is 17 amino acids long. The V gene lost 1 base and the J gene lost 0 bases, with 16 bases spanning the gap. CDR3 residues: CAWSALMTAGSGNTIYF. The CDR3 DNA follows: TGTGCCTGGAGTGCCCTCATGACAGCGGGCTCTGGAAACACCATATATTTT.

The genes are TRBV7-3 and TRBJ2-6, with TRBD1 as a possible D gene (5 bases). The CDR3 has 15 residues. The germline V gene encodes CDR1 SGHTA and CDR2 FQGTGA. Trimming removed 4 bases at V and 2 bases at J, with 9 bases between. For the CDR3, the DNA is TGTGCCAGCAGCTACCAGGGTGCTGGGGCCAACGTCCTGACTTTC. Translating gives CASSYQGAGANVLTF.

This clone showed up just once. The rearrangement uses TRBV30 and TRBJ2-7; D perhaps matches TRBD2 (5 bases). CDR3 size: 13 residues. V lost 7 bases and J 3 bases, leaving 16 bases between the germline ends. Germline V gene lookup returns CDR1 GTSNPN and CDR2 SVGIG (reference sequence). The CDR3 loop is CASLTGSHYEQYF. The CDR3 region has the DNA TGTGCCTCCCTTACGGGATCACACTACGAGCAGTACTTC.

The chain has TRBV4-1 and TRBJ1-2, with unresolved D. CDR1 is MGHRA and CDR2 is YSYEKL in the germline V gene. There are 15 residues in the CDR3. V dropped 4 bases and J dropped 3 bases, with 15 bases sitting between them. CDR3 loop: CASSPQPADYYGYTF. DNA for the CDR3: TGCGCCAGCAGCCCCCAACCGGCGGATTACTATGGCTACACCTTC.

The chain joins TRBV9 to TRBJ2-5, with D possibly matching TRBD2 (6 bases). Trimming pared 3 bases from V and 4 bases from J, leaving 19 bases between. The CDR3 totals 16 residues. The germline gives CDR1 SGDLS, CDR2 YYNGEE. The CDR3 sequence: CASSAPDLAFGETQYF. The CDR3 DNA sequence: TGTGCCAGCAGCGCGCCCGACCTAGCGTTTGGAGAGACCCAGTACTTC.

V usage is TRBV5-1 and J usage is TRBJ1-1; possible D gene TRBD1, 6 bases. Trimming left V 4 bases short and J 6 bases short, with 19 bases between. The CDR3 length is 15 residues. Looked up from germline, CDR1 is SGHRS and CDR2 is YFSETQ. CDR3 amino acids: CASSVRDRGPSEAFF. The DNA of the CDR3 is TGCGCCAGCAGCGTCCGGGACCGGGGGCCTTCTGAAGCTTTCTTT.

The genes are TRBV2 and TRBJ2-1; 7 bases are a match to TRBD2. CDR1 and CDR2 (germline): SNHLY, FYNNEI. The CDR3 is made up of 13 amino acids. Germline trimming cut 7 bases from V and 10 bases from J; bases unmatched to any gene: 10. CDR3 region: CASKTRLALEQFF. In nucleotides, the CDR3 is TGTGCCAGCAAAACTAGACTAGCCCTAGAGCAGTTCTTC.

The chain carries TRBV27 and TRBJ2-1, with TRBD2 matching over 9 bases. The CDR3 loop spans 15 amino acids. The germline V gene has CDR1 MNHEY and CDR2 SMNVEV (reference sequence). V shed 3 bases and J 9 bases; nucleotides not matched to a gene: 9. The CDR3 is CASSLGGGAGGEQFF. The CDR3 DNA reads TGTGCCAGCAGTTTGGGCGGGGGGGCCGGAGGTGAGCAGTTCTTC.

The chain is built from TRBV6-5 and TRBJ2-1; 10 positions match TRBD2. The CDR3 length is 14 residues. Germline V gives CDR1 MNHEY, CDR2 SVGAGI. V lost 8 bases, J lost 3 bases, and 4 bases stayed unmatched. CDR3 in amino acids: CASASGRGYNEQFF. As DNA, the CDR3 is TGTGCCAGCGCTAGCGGGAGAGGCTACAATGAGCAGTTCTTC.

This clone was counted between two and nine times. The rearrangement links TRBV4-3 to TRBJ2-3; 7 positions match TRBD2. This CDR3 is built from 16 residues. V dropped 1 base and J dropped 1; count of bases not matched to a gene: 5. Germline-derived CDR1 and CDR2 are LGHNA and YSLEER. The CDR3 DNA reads TGCGCCAGCAGCCAAGGGTCCAGCGGGGGCACAGATACGCAGTATTTT. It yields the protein CASSQGSSGGTDTQYF.

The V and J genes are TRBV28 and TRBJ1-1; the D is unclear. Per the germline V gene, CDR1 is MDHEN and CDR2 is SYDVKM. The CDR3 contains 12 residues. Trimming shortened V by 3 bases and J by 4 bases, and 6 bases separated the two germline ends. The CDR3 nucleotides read TGTGCCAGCAGTTTGGTGGGCACTGAAGCTTTCTTT. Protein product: CASSLVGTEAFF.

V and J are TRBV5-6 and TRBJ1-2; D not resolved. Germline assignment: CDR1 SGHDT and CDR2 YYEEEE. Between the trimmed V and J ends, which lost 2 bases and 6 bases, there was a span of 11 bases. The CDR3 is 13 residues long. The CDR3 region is CASSFLLWDGYTF. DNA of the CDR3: TGTGCCAGCAGCTTCCTCCTCTGGGATGGCTACACCTTC.